The 18 T cell receptor beta chains below were found in one sample sequenced in a study of T-cell memory formation after mild COVID-19. TCRdb reprocessed the 5' RACE reads via MiXCR and lists one record per CDR3 protein. Here the sample spans over 95,000 distinct CDR3 sequences, approximately 21% being singletons. The sample consisted of PBMCs or a T cell subset sorted from them (not recorded which). The receptors here all came from a man between 18 and 29 years old who had mild COVID-19 (a few samples of this study predate the infection). Cell type and time point are not known.

The rearrangement links TRBV7-9 to TRBJ2-1; D remains ambiguous. Germline lookup yields CDR1 SEHNR and CDR2 FQNEAQ (reference sequence). The CDR3 runs to 15 residues. V lost 2 bases and J lost 5, with 13 bases in between. CDR3 loop: CASSLSDSQDNEQFF. In nucleotides, the CDR3 is TGTGCCAGCAGCTTATCCGACTCTCAGGACAATGAGCAGTTCTTC. Supplemented by reference TRBV7-9 and TRBJ2-1, the full variable domain reads DTGVSQNPRHKITKRGQNVTFRCDPISEHNRLYWYRQTLGQGPEFLTYFQNEAQLEKSRLLSDRFSAERPKGSFSTLEIQRTEQGDSAMYLCASSLSDSQDNEQFFGPGTRLTVL.

This clonotype was seen a few times. V gene TRBV4-1 combines with J gene TRBJ2-7; TRBD1 is a possible D gene (6 bases). This CDR3 spans 15 amino acids. V was shortened by 3 bases and J by 3 bases, with 15 bases between the two germline ends. Germline-derived CDR1 and CDR2 are MGHRA and YSYEKL. The CDR3 DNA is TGCGCCAGCAGCCATGGGACACCCTTGGTCTACGAGCAGTACTTC. Protein: CASSHGTPLVYEQYF.

This clonotype was seen a few times. The chain carries TRBV5-6 and TRBJ2-2; the D is unclear. V lost 1 base and J lost 1, with 8 bases in between. This CDR3 comprises 15 residues. Germline V CDR1 and CDR2: SGHDT, YYEEEE. CDR3 sequence: CASSLSQWNTGELFF. The CDR3 bases are TGTGCCAGCAGCTTGTCCCAATGGAACACCGGGGAGCTGTTTTTT.

This rearrangement joins TRBV6-5 to TRBJ1-1; D not certain. This CDR3 region has 16 residues. V dropped 2 bases and J dropped 4 bases, with 17 bases sitting between them. Germline CDR1 reads MNHEY; CDR2 reads SVGAGI. CDR3 loop: CASSYRPDLWGTEAFF. The CDR3, as DNA: TGTGCCAGCAGTTACCGCCCGGACCTATGGGGCACTGAAGCTTTCTTT.

The sample holds a few counts of this clonotype. The chain joins TRBV7-2 to TRBJ2-3; no clear D gene. Trimming left V 2 bases short and J 0 bases short, with 15 bases between. Germline CDR1 is SGHTA and CDR2 is FQGNSA. The CDR3 has 17 residues. The CDR3 nucleotides are TGTGCCAGCAGCTTAAACCGACTCCTCGTCAGCACAGATACGCAGTATTTT. Its translation is CASSLNRLLVSTDTQYF.

This chain uses TRBV27 with TRBJ2-5; possible D gene TRBD1, 6 bases. V lost 4 bases to trimming and J lost 9 bases, with 15 bases between them. CDR1 and CDR2 from the germline V gene are MNHEY and SMNVEV (reference sequence). CDR3 length: 13 residues. CDR3 DNA sequence: TGTGCCAGCAGTTCCGGGGACACTTCGCCCCAGTACTTC. Protein sequence: CASSSGDTSPQYF.

The sample holds a few counts of this clonotype. The V call is TRBV5-1, the J call TRBJ2-1; D may match TRBD1 or TRBD2 (5 bases each). Germline V gene data show CDR1 as SGHRS and CDR2 as YFSETQ. This CDR3 is 15 amino acids long. Deletions cut 2 bases from V and 3 bases from J, with 12 bases between. The DNA for the CDR3 is TGCGCCAGCAGCTTATTGGGACCGGACTACAATGAGCAGTTCTTC. As protein: CASSLLGPDYNEQFF.

There are a few counts of this clonotype. The V call is TRBV5-6, the J call TRBJ2-7; 7 nucleotides line up with TRBD1. The CDR3 totals 15 residues. Germline lookup yields CDR1 SGHDT and CDR2 YYEEEE. Trimming removed 3 bases from V and 3 bases from J; junction bases left unmatched: 9. The CDR3 loop reads CASSSGTETVYEQYV. CDR3 coding DNA: TGTGCCAGCAGCTCGGGGACAGAAACTGTCTACGAGCAGTACGTC.

In this sample, this clonotype turned up a few times. The CDR3 DNA follows: TGTGCCAGCAGTTTCTATAACAGCGCCGGGGAGCTGTTTTTT. This translates into CASSFYNSAGELFF. The V gene is TRBV27, the J gene TRBJ2-2; D is ambiguous. Germline-derived CDR1 and CDR2 are MNHEY and SMNVEV (reference sequence). V was pared by 3 bases and J by 6 bases, with 11 bases between. This CDR3 is 14 amino acids long.

This clonotype was detected ten times or more. The chain combines TRBV7-6 with TRBJ1-3; the D is unclear. The germline V and J ends were trimmed by 1 base and 0 bases, with 7 bases remaining between them. Germline-derived CDR1 and CDR2 are SGHVS and FNYEAQ. The CDR3 sequence is 15 residues long. The CDR3 region has the DNA TGTGCCAGCAGCTTAGGATCCCGCTCTGGAAACACCATATATTTT. Translating it yields CASSLGSRSGNTIYF.

This clonotype turned up a few times. The chain is built from TRBV18 and TRBJ2-5, with D hard to call. Germline V gene data show CDR1 as KGHSH and CDR2 as LQKENI. This CDR3 contains 14 residues. With 3 bases removed from V and 3 bases from J, the gap between germline ends came to 11 bases. The CDR3 DNA follows: TGTGCCAGCTCACCGGCACTGATCGAAGAGACCCAGTACTTC. This codes for CASSPALIEETQYF.

The rearrangement uses TRBV3-1 and TRBJ1-5; 7 nucleotides agree with TRBD1. V trimming: 4 bases; J trimming: 7 bases; junction bases outside the gene matches: 4. Germline V gives CDR1 LGHDT, CDR2 YNNKEL (reference sequence). This CDR3 contains 13 residues. The CDR3 DNA reads TGTGCCAGCAGCCCGACAGGGAGCCAGCCCCAGCATTTT. Amino acids: CASSPTGSQPQHF.

This chain joins TRBV3-1 and TRBJ2-1, with a possible D match to TRBD1 (5 bases). CDR3 length equals 16 residues. The germline V and J ends were trimmed by 1 base and 10 bases, with 20 bases remaining between them. Germline lookup yields CDR1 LGHDT and CDR2 YNNKEL (reference sequence). The CDR3 coding sequence is TGTGCCAGCAGCCAAGCAGGCCAGGGTCTGGAATGCGAGCAGTTCTTC. Translation: CASSQAGQGLECEQFF.

The J gene is TRBJ2-3, the V gene TRBV10-3, with 9 bases that match TRBD2. J was trimmed by 6 bases and V by 6 bases; bases with no gene match: 16. Germline lookup yields CDR1 ENHRY and CDR2 SYGVKD. The CDR3 runs to 17 residues. CDR3 nucleotides: TGTGCCATCAGAAGTTCCATAGCGGGGGACGGGGCGGATACGCAGTATTTT. Protein sequence: CAIRSSIAGDGADTQYF.

In this sample, this clonotype turned up a few times. This chain joins TRBV12-3 or TRBV12-4 and TRBJ1-1; 8 bases map to TRBD1. J was trimmed by 5 bases and V by 6 bases; bases with no gene match: 11. The CDR3 is made up of 15 amino acids. For the CDR3, the DNA is TGTGCCAGCAGCCCTAATGACAGGGGATGGACTGAAGCTTTCTTT. It encodes CASSPNDRGWTEAFF.

The chain combines TRBV7-2 with TRBJ2-1; 7 bases align to TRBD2. J lost 6 bases, V lost 2 bases, and 4 bases had no gene match. The CDR3 length is 14 residues. The germline V gene encodes CDR1 SGHTA and CDR2 FQGNSA. DNA of the CDR3: TGTGCCAGCAGCTTATGGTCGGGGGGCAATGAGCAGTTCTTC. It specifies CASSLWSGGNEQFF.

This clonotype was found many times. The chain couples TRBV6-5 to TRBJ2-2; D remains unclear. Germline V gene lookup returns CDR1 MNHEY and CDR2 SVGAGI. The CDR3 length is 13 residues. With 6 bases removed from V and 1 base from J, the gap between germline ends came to 6 bases. The CDR3 loop is CASSPGNTGELFF. The CDR3 DNA reads as TGTGCCAGCAGCCCAGGGAACACCGGGGAGCTGTTTTTT.

This sequence joins TRBV5-4 and TRBJ2-2; D may correspond to TRBD1 or TRBD2 (5 bases each). CDR1 is SGHNT, CDR2 YYREEE, per germline (reference sequence). The CDR3 spans 16 residues. V gave up 6 bases and J gave up 4 bases, with 19 bases separating them. The CDR3 spells CASTPLKWGPTGELFF. In nucleotides, the CDR3 is TGTGCCAGCACGCCGCTAAAGTGGGGACCCACCGGGGAGCTGTTTTTT.